The 2 T cell receptor beta chains reported below all come from one sample, sequenced in a study of beta chain features in type 1 diabetes. Study observations and caveats: Type 1 diabetes patients had TCRB CDR3s that were shorter (moderately but significantly so) in all four CD4+ subsets.

Their antigen targets remain unknown. Investigators reverse transcribed all isolated RNA, so they sequenced expressed TCRB transcripts. Profiling relied on immunoSEQ multiplex PCR, and the TCRdb table lists in-frame clones only, not all of them. The sample shows hundreds of thousands of clones, about an eighth of them seen only once. The sequencing input was naive CD4+ T cells from blood. The receptors shown here come from a man aged 18 to 29 with type 1 diabetes.

The chain carries TRBV10-3 and TRBJ2-3, with 9 bases fitting TRBD1. The V gene end was trimmed by 2 bases and the J gene end by 3 bases; junction bases not matched to a gene: 6. Germline CDR1 ENHRY, CDR2 SYGVKD. CDR3 length: 16 amino acids. The CDR3, as DNA: TGTGCCATCAGTGAGCCTGGGACAGGGAAAACAGATACGCAGTATTTT. This sequence encodes CAISEPGTGKTDTQYF.

This clone was counted only a few times. The rearrangement joins TRBV5-1 to TRBJ2-5; D may be TRBD2 (6 bases). The CDR3 is 15 amino acids. The V end was cut by 3 bases, the J end by 2 bases, with 14 bases between. CDR1 and CDR2 (germline): SGHRS, YFSETQ. CDR3 residues: CASSSMGLLQETQYF. Written as DNA, the CDR3 is TGCGCCAGCAGCTCTATGGGACTCCTTCAAGAGACCCAGTACTTC.